These 27 T cell receptor beta chains were sequenced from one sample in a study of T cell repertoires in cytomegalovirus infection. These receptors have no known antigen. TCRdb fed the reads into MiXCR, producing one record per CDR3 protein. The repertoire has some 350,000 distinct CDR3 sequences, nearly 35% of them found once; the top ten carry approximately 13%. This sample comprised cultured PBMCs, obtained from culture after CMV antigen stimulation. These receptors all come from a human donor in good health (CMV status not recorded). Some clones in this sample may be carry-over from other donors' samples.

The chain recombines TRBV12-3 or TRBV12-4 with TRBJ2-1; no clear D gene. V shed 3 bases and J shed 5 bases, with 8 bases lying between them. The CDR3 is made up of 13 amino acids. This CDR3 is CASSFLADNEQFF. In DNA, the CDR3 is TGTGCCAGCAGTTTCTTGGCGGACAATGAGCAGTTCTTC.

This clonotype came up a few times. This chain joins TRBV15 and TRBJ2-3; unclear D gene. V was pared by 0 bases and J by 4 bases, with 5 bases between. This CDR3 region has 13 residues. The V gene's germline CDR1 is LNHNV and CDR2 YYDKDF (reference sequence). This CDR3 reads CATSRDRADTQYF. DNA of the CDR3: TGTGCCACCAGCAGAGATCGCGCAGATACGCAGTATTTT.

This clonotype was detected ten times or more. The V gene is TRBV7-2, the J gene TRBJ2-7; no definite D call. Germline V gene lookup returns CDR1 SGHTA and CDR2 FQGNSA. The CDR3 is made up of 14 amino acids. V gave up 3 bases and J gave up 3 bases, with 12 bases separating them. CDR3 DNA: TGTGCCAGCAGCTTTTTCGGAAAGTACTACGAGCAGTACTTC. It codes for CASSFFGKYYEQYF.

The rearrangement uses TRBV4-1 and TRBJ1-1; D gene unclear. This CDR3 region has 15 residues. Germline CDR1 is MGHRA and CDR2 is YSYEKL. V shed 6 bases and J shed 4 bases, with 18 bases lying between them. CDR3 sequence: CASRLNGRGFTEAFF. In DNA, the CDR3 is TGCGCCAGCAGACTAAACGGGCGGGGATTCACTGAAGCTTTCTTT.

This clonotype occurred a few times. The rearrangement links TRBV19 to TRBJ1-1; 7 nucleotides line up with TRBD1. Trimming at V came to 7 bases and at J to 4 bases, leaving 15 bases not matched to a gene. Germline CDR1 reads LNHDA; CDR2 reads SQIVND (reference sequence). CDR3 length equals 16 residues. The DNA for the CDR3 is TGTGCCAGTAAGACTAGACAGGGTCTAGGTGGCACTGAAGCTTTCTTT. Its translation: CASKTRQGLGGTEAFF. Looking up the rest from reference TRBV19 and TRBJ1-1 gives the full variable domain: DGGITQSPKYLFRKEGQNVTLSCEQNLNHDAMYWYRQDPGQGLRLIYYSQIVNDFQKGDIAEGYSVSREKKESFPLTVTSAQKNPTAFYLCASKTRQGLGGTEAFFGQGTRLTVV.

The chain employs TRBV10-3 and TRBJ2-1; D is undetermined. Trimming removed 0 bases at V and 8 bases at J, with 8 bases between. This CDR3 has 13 amino acids. The V gene's germline CDR1 is ENHRY and CDR2 SYGVKD. The CDR3 DNA reads as TGTGCCATCAGTGAGTCCCCGGTTTATGAGCAGTTCTTC. Translated: CAISESPVYEQFF.

The chain employs TRBV12-3 or TRBV12-4 and TRBJ1-2, with D unclear. The CDR3 spans 14 residues. The V end was cut by 6 bases, the J end by 6 bases, with 17 bases between. CDR3 amino acids: CASRSVGRTDGYTF. As DNA, the CDR3 is TGTGCCAGCAGGTCAGTAGGACGGACGGATGGCTACACCTTC.

This clonotype was seen more than once but under ten times. The V call is TRBV2, the J call TRBJ2-2, with D perhaps matching TRBD2 (6 bases). Germline CDR1 is SNHLY and CDR2 is FYNNEI. CDR3 length: 18 amino acids. V was trimmed by 3 bases and J by 6 bases, leaving 23 bases between them. CDR3 amino acids: CASSDPGTPAVDAGELFF. The CDR3 DNA reads TGTGCCAGCAGTGACCCAGGGACTCCCGCCGTGGACGCCGGGGAGCTGTTTTTT.

This clonotype turned up a few times. V gene TRBV12-3 or TRBV12-4 combines with J gene TRBJ2-5, with D possibly matching TRBD1 (5 bases). With 3 bases removed from V and 5 bases from J, the gap between germline ends came to 13 bases. The CDR3 consists of 14 residues. CDR3 in DNA: TGTGCCAGCAGTTTCCAGCAGGGTTCGGAGACCCAGTACTTC. Protein sequence: CASSFQQGSETQYF.

The chain joins TRBV6-6 to TRBJ2-1, with TRBD1 identical over 9 bases. Germline V CDR1 and CDR2: MNHNY, SVGAGI (reference sequence). With 0 bases clipped from V and 6 bases from J, the junction kept 12 bases outside the gene matches. The CDR3 has 18 residues. CDR3 nucleotide sequence: TGTGCCAGCAGTTACTCGAACCTCCCGGGACAGGGAGGCAATGAGCAGTTCTTC. It specifies CASSYSNLPGQGGNEQFF.

On this clonotype itself: Just one base apart from a much larger clone, this may be a read error. The chain combines TRBV7-6 with TRBJ2-1; the D gene is possibly TRBD1 (6 bases). The CDR3 consists of 15 residues. Germline V gene lookup returns CDR1 SGHVS and CDR2 FNYEAQ. CDR3 sequence reads: CAGSFEQGSYNEQFF. DNA of the CDR3: TGTGCCGGCAGCTTCGAACAGGGCTCCTACAATGAGCAGTTCTTC.

The V gene is TRBV27, the J gene TRBJ1-4, with D maybe TRBD1 (6 bases). CDR1 and CDR2 from the germline V gene are MNHEY and SMNVEV (reference sequence). The CDR3 consists of 14 residues. Deletions cut 5 bases from V and 5 bases from J, with 12 bases between. CDR3: CASSPRTVNEKLFF. The CDR3 DNA reads as TGTGCCAGCAGTCCTCGGACAGTGAATGAAAAACTGTTTTTT.

The chain joins TRBV7-2 to TRBJ2-3, with D perhaps TRBD2 (5 bases). The CDR3 length is 14 residues. Trimming took 5 bases from V and 0 from J, leaving 9 bases between them. From germline, CDR1 is SGHTA and CDR2 FQGNSA. As DNA, the CDR3 is TGTGCCAGCAGCCCCGGGATTAGCACAGATACGCAGTATTTT. Protein product: CASSPGISTDTQYF.

In DNA form, the CDR3 reads TGTGCCAGTAGTATAGATCTCCTTAGAAGCCAGGGCCGCAGGGACATTCAGTACTTC. Protein: CASSIDLLRSQGRRDIQYF. The rearrangement uses TRBV19 and TRBJ2-4, with D perhaps matching TRBD1 (5 bases). Germline lookup yields CDR1 LNHDA and CDR2 SQIVND (reference sequence). The CDR3 contains 19 residues. V was trimmed by 0 bases and J by 8 bases, leaving 26 bases between them.

This clonotype has just a few counts. The chain carries TRBV27 and TRBJ2-7; weak D call: TRBD1 (6 bases). The CDR3 is 14 residues long. Trimming pared 6 bases from V and 5 bases from J, leaving 17 bases between. Germline loops: CDR1 MNHEY, CDR2 SMNVEV (reference sequence). DNA for the CDR3: TGTGCCAGCAGACTACAGGGCCGTCCTGACGAGCAGTACTTC. Its protein product is CASRLQGRPDEQYF.

This clonotype was observed many times. The chain recombines TRBV11-3 with TRBJ2-3; 11 bases match TRBD2. The CDR3 extends over 22 amino acids. Germline CDR1 is SGHNT and CDR2 is YENEEA. Unmatched junction bases numbered 23, after V lost 5 bases and J lost 1 base. Written as DNA, the CDR3 is TGTGCCAGCAGCCCACACCTACGACTAGCGGGAAGGGTAATAACGGGCACAGATACGCAGTATTTT. It encodes CASSPHLRLAGRVITGTDTQYF.

This clonotype was detected many times. This chain uses TRBV7-2 with TRBJ1-5; no clear D. V dropped 2 bases and J dropped 3 bases, with 14 bases sitting between them. Germline loops: CDR1 SGHTA, CDR2 FQGNSA. CDR3 length: 16 residues. CDR3 coding DNA: TGTGCCAGCAGCTTAATGGGGAGTCACGCCAATCAGCCCCAGCATTTT. Translation: CASSLMGSHANQPQHF. The full variable domain, with the rest looked up from reference TRBV7-2 and TRBJ1-5, is GAGVSQSPSNKVTEKGKDVELRCDPISGHTALYWYRQSLGQGLEFLIYFQGNSAPDKSGLPSDRFSAERTGGSVSTLTIQRTQQEDSAVYLCASSLMGSHANQPQHFGDGTRLSIL.

The chain has TRBV5-6 and TRBJ2-2; the match to TRBD1 covers 7 bases. Germline V gene data show CDR1 as SGHDT and CDR2 as YYEEEE. The V and J ends lost 4 bases and 1 base, in that order; junction bases with no gene match: 10. The CDR3 loop spans 17 amino acids. CDR3 sequence (DNA): TGTGCCAGCAGCCACCCTCTAGACAGGGTGAACACCGGGGAGCTGTTTTTT. As protein: CASSHPLDRVNTGELFF.

Many counts were recorded for this clonotype. The rearrangement joins TRBV29-1 to TRBJ2-5; D gene unclear. The CDR3 is 13 residues long. The V and J ends lost 3 bases and 2 bases respectively, with 10 bases between them. The germline CDR1 and CDR2 sequences are SQVTM and ANQGSEA. The CDR3 region is CSVEGSEQETQYF. In DNA form, the CDR3 reads TGCAGCGTTGAGGGGTCGGAGCAAGAGACCCAGTACTTC.

V and J are TRBV14 and TRBJ2-3, with 10 bases that match TRBD2. The CDR3 has 12 residues. V trimming: 1 base; J trimming: 11 bases; junction bases outside the gene matches: 0. Germline V gene lookup returns CDR1 SGHDN and CDR2 FVKESK. The CDR3 sequence is CASSQASGGQYF. The CDR3 DNA is TGTGCCAGCAGCCAAGCTAGCGGGGGGCAGTATTTT. The variable domain in full, with the rest retrieved from reference TRBV14 and TRBJ2-3, is EAGVTQFPSHSVIEKGQTVTLRCDPISGHDNLYWYRRVMGKEIKFLLHFVKESKQDESGMPNNRFLAERTGGTYSTLKVQPAELEDSGVYFCASSQASGGQYFGPGTRLTVL.

The rearrangement joins TRBV19 to TRBJ2-1; D is perhaps TRBD2 (7 bases). The V end was cut by 5 bases, the J end by 5 bases, with 22 bases between. The germline V gene has CDR1 LNHDA and CDR2 SQIVND (reference sequence). CDR3 size: 17 residues. The CDR3 region is CASSPQGRASPHNEQFF. DNA for the CDR3: TGTGCCAGTAGTCCCCAGGGGAGGGCTAGTCCACACAATGAGCAGTTCTTC.

This chain connects TRBV19 to TRBJ1-2, with D maybe TRBD1 (5 bases). The germline V and J ends were trimmed by 5 bases and 2 bases, with 15 bases remaining between them. This CDR3 contains 15 residues. Germline V gives CDR1 LNHDA, CDR2 SQIVND (reference sequence). CDR3 nucleotides: TGTGCCAGTAGTGTACAGGAAGTCCGAAACTATGGCTACACCTTC. Translation: CASSVQEVRNYGYTF.

This clonotype occurred many times. The CDR3 region has the DNA TGTGCCAGCAGCTGGGGGGGGGATAGAGGACACACCATATATTTT. Translated, it gives CASSWGGDRGHTIYF. The chain uses TRBV7-8 and TRBJ1-3, with D possibly matching TRBD1 (5 bases). Germline V gene lookup returns CDR1 SGHVS and CDR2 FQNEAQ. Trimming stripped 4 bases from V and 8 bases from J, with 18 bases between. The CDR3 has 15 amino acids.

This clonotype came up a few times. CDR3 coding DNA: TGTGCCAGCAGTGGTTGGACATTGAACACTGAAGCTTTCTTT. Translated: CASSGWTLNTEAFF. The rearrangement joins TRBV28 to TRBJ1-1, with D possibly TRBD1 on 5 matching bases. This CDR3 has 14 residues. V was cut by 5 bases and J by 0 bases, with 10 bases left in between. From germline, CDR1 is MDHEN and CDR2 SYDVKM. The complete variable domain, with remaining parts taken from reference TRBV28 and TRBJ1-1, reads DVKVTQSSRYLVKRTGEKVFLECVQDMDHENMFWYRQDPGLGLRLIYFSYDVKMKEKGDIPEGYSVSREKKERFSLILESASTNQTSMYLCASSGWTLNTEAFFGQGTRLTVV.

The rearrangement joins TRBV18 to TRBJ1-1, with D unresolved. The germline V and J ends were trimmed by 2 bases and 5 bases, with 9 bases remaining between them. CDR3 length: 13 residues. The germline gives CDR1 KGHSH, CDR2 LQKENI. The CDR3 DNA follows: TGTGCCAGCTCACCAGGGTTCCGAACTGAAGCTTTCTTT. Protein product: CASSPGFRTEAFF.

This clonotype came up many times. J is TRBJ2-1 and V is TRBV7-9; D possibly matches TRBD1 or TRBD2 (7 bases each). This CDR3 is 17 amino acids long. Trimming removed 2 bases at V and 4 bases at J, with 18 bases between. Germline loops: CDR1 SEHNR, CDR2 FQNEAQ (reference sequence). The CDR3 loop is CASSLSLAEGAYNEQFF. CDR3 in DNA: TGTGCCAGCAGCTTATCTCTAGCGGAGGGGGCTTACAATGAGCAGTTCTTC.

This clonotype was seen a handful of times. This chain joins TRBV6-4 and TRBJ2-3, with 7 bases identical to TRBD2. V gave up 4 bases and J gave up 1 base; unmatched junction bases: 5. Germline CDR1 is MRHNA and CDR2 is SNTAGT. The CDR3 contains 15 residues. The CDR3 protein is CASSAAGDGTDTQYF. The CDR3, as DNA: TGTGCCAGCAGTGCGGCGGGAGACGGCACAGATACGCAGTATTTT.